This TCR beta chain was profiled in a study of Siglec-9 on CD8 T cells in melanoma (dated by TCRdb to the late 2010s). In the study overall: Siglec-9 expression on CD8+ T cells and the role of Siglec-9 in regulating T cells in the melanoma tumor microenvironment were investigated in the study.

Libraries came from the immunoSEQ multiplex PCR assay. Here the immuneACCESS table is served through TCRdb, limited to in-frame sequences with V and J called. Missing clones are a known gap in these copies; in checked studies unresolved V genes cover under half, and the rest lacks a known reason. Counted in this sample were around 39,000 clones; around 81% of them appeared once. More than 1.5% of the sample belongs to the ten largest clones. In regard to this clone: Its antigen specificity is not known. Base qualities were left out, and no much larger clone turns up one base away.

General study outcomes and caveats: According to the report, an effector memory CD8+ T-cell subset that seemed to build up inside melanoma tumors was both marked and regulated by Siglec-9.

The CDR3 runs 14 residues from the cysteine to the phenylalanine. Only CDR3 DNA remains: 42 bases, in frame from the first base. The junction carries 10 bases between V and J, which are trimmed by 3 bases and 1 base respectively. CDR1 and CDR2 are read off the germline V gene (reference sequence) as SEHNR and FQNEAQ. The clonotype originates from a human donor in good health. The sequence links TRBV7-9 to TRBJ2-7; the best D guess is TRBD1, with 6 bases matching. Material for sequencing was Siglec-9- CD8+ T cells sorted from blood. This specimen's cell subset or site label, interpreted: CD8 T cells lacking Siglec-9. The DNA reads TGTGCCAGCAGCTTTGGGACAAATTCCTACGAGCAGTACTTC. It specifies CASSFGTNSYEQYF.